This T cell receptor beta chain stems from a study of T cell repertoires and Cas9 in healthy adults. On the study more broadly: CD4 and CD8 compartments: SpCas9-reactive T cells profiled for potency, cytotoxicity, lineage.

Study-level points and caveats: SpCas9-reactive regulatory T cells reportedly mitigated SpCas9-reactive effector T cells in vitro.

Concerning this clone itself: Its antigen is still unknown.

The CDR3 is 15 amino acids. Trimming pared 4 bases from V and 7 bases from J, leaving 15 bases between. Germline CDR1 reads SGHDT; CDR2 reads YYEEEE. Some clones are missing from TCRdb's copy, which holds only in-frame ones; the method was immunoSEQ multiplex PCR. The sample consists of 20,000 to 25,000 clones, around 92% of them appearing once. The sequenced sample was CD4+ effector T cells (CD127+, CD25-, CD137-, CD154-) from PBMCs; culture status not recorded. J is TRBJ1-6 and V is TRBV5-6; D unclear. The origin of this receptor is a human donor in good health. DNA for the CDR3: TGTGCCAGCAGCCCCCTGGGAGGACCGAATTCACCCCTCCACTTT. Amino acids: CASSPLGGPNSPLHF. The whole variable domain, filled in from reference TRBV5-6 and TRBJ1-6, reads DAGVTQSPTHLIKTRGQQVTLRCSPKSGHDTVSWYQQALGQGPQFIFQYYEEEERQRGNFPDRFSGHQFPNYSSELNVNALLLGDSALYLCASSPLGGPNSPLHFGNGTRLTVT.